A selection of T cell receptor beta chains follows, all from one sample in a study of blood T cells in healthy people across ages. TCRdb ran MiXCR on the 5' RACE reads and lists one entry per CDR3 protein. Of roughly 1.9 million distinct CDR3 sequences listed, 30% to 40% are singletons. Sequencing was done on a sample of blood. These TCRs come from a human donor in good health. The CDR3 runs from the conserved cysteine through the conserved F or W. D genes are given only for firm matches. Size values are once, few and many counts, or a class for expanded clones, and some rows have none.

v_call,j_call,clone_size,d_call,cdr3_length,cdr3_nt,cdr3_aa
TRBV9,TRBJ2-5,-,TRBD1,15,TGTGCCAGCAGCGTAGCCGGGGACAGTGGGGAGACCCAGTACTTC,CASSVAGDSGETQYF
TRBV6-5,TRBJ2-7,once,-,17,TGTGCCAGCAGTTACTCGAGTCGGCCCCCTGACATCTTCGAGCAGTACTTC,CASSYSSRPPDIFEQYF
TRBV6-2/TRBV6-3,TRBJ1-1,few,-,14,TGTGCCAGCAGTTATGGGGCCCGGGGAACTGAAGCTTTCTTT,CASSYGARGTEAFF
TRBV3-1,TRBJ2-7,-,TRBD1,13,TGTGTCAGCAGTGGGGACAGCTCCTACGAGCAGTACTTC,CVSSGDSSYEQYF
TRBV20-1,TRBJ1-2,many,-,12,TGCAGTGCTCCTTGGACAGCCTATGGCTACACCTTC,CSAPWTAYGYTF
TRBV2,TRBJ1-2,-,TRBD1,14,TGTGCCAGCAGAAGAGGACAGGGGGAATACGGCTACATCTTC,CASRRGQGEYGYIF
TRBV19,TRBJ2-6,-,-,18,TGTGCCAGTAGTTTTGAGACATACACTTTCTCTGGGGCCAACGTCCTGACTTTC,CASSFETYTFSGANVLTF
TRBV15,TRBJ1-4,-,TRBD1,16,TGTGCCACCAGCAGACCAGGACAGGCACTAGGAGGAAAACTGTTTTTT,CATSRPGQALGGKLFF
TRBV6-2/TRBV6-3,TRBJ2-4,-,-,15,TGTGCCAGCAGTTACTCTCTGGCAGCCAAAAACATTCAGTACTTC,CASSYSLAAKNIQYF
TRBV11-1,TRBJ2-1,few,TRBD2,13,TGTGCCAGCAGCGCACTAGCGGACGGAGAGCAGTTCTTC,CASSALADGEQFF
TRBV7-9,TRBJ2-1,few,TRBD2,16,TGTGCCAGCAGCTACTGGCCGGGACTAGACCCTAGGGAGCAGTTCTTC,CASSYWPGLDPREQFF
TRBV2,TRBJ2-1,-,-,16,TGTGCCAGCAGTGGGGCAGAACCACGAAGCCACAATGAGCAGTTCTTC,CASSGAEPRSHNEQFF
TRBV4-3,TRBJ1-2,-,-,15,TGCGCCAGCAGCCAAGTGTGGGGGCTCGGCTATGGCTACACCTTC,CASSQVWGLGYGYTF
TRBV25-1,TRBJ1-2,-,-,14,TGTGCCAACAGTCTGCGACATGCTAACTATGGCTACACCTTC,CANSLRHANYGYTF
TRBV2,TRBJ2-1,-,-,13,TGTGCCAGCAAGGCTGCCTCCTACAATGAGCAGTTCTTC,CASKAASYNEQFF
TRBV11-1,TRBJ2-1,-,-,13,TGTGCCAGCAGCTTACGGAGGGCGGATGAGCAGTTCTTC,CASSLRRADEQFF
TRBV5-6,TRBJ1-2,-,TRBD1,14,TGTGCCAGCAGCTTCGGGCCCAGGGGGCAAGGCTACACCTTC,CASSFGPRGQGYTF
TRBV12-3/TRBV12-4,TRBJ2-1,-,-,16,TGTGCCAGCAGCCCCTCCTTTCCTGGACAGTACAATGAGCAGTGCTTC,CASSPSFPGQYNEQCF
TRBV28,TRBJ1-5,few,-,17,TGTGCCAGCAGTTTGGGGGGTTCGGGGGATAGCAATCAGCCCCAGCATTTT,CASSLGGSGDSNQPQHF
TRBV11-3,TRBJ1-1,-,TRBD1,14,TGTGCCAGCAGCTTTCCGGGACAGGGATTAGAAGCTTTCTTT,CASSFPGQGLEAFF
TRBV20-1,TRBJ2-3,-,-,15,TGCAGTGCTGGAGATCCCAGGGCCTCGGGGGATACGCAGTATTTT,CSAGDPRASGDTQYF
TRBV5-6,TRBJ2-5,-,-,14,TGTGCCAGCTCCCGGGCCCCCGGAGCAGAGACCCAGTACTTC,CASSRAPGAETQYF
TRBV12-3/TRBV12-4,TRBJ1-4,-,-,11,TGTGCCAGCACTTCAAATGAAAAACTGTTTTTT,CASTSNEKLFF
TRBV6-2/TRBV6-3,TRBJ1-5,-,TRBD1,18,TGTGCCGGCAGCTACGTAGTTAAGGGGGCTTTAAGCAATCAGCCCCAGCATTTT,CAGSYVVKGALSNQPQHF
TRBV7-8,TRBJ2-7,-,TRBD1,14,TGTGCCAGCAGAAGGGACAGGGCGACCTACGAGCAGTACTTC,CASRRDRATYEQYF
TRBV7-3,TRBJ2-5,once,TRBD2,17,TGTGCCAGCAGCTTAATAGCCGGGGGGGCCGGTTCAGAGACCCAGTACTTC,CASSLIAGGAGSETQYF
TRBV6-5,TRBJ1-2,once,TRBD1,15,TGTGCCAGCAGTTACGTCGGGGACAGGGGATCCGGCTACACCTTC,CASSYVGDRGSGYTF
TRBV20-1,TRBJ1-2,few,-,9,TGCAGTGCTAGAAAGGGCTACACCTTC,CSARKGYTF
TRBV7-6,TRBJ2-7,few,TRBD1,13,TGTGCCAGCAGTCGACAGGGGTACCACGAGCAGTACTTC,CASSRQGYHEQYF
TRBV27,TRBJ1-2,-,-,15,TGTGCCAGCAGCACAACTTGGTCTTCCCTCTATGGCTACACCTTC,CASSTTWSSLYGYTF
TRBV6-5,TRBJ1-2,-,TRBD1,16,TGTGCCAGCAGTTCCATGGAAGGCAGGGGGCGTCTGGGCTACACCTTC,CASSSMEGRGRLGYTF
TRBV12-3/TRBV12-4,TRBJ2-3,-,-,15,TGTGCCAGCAGTTTAGGCCGGCCACCCACAGATACGCAGTATTTT,CASSLGRPPTDTQYF
TRBV29-1,TRBJ1-2,-,-,12,TGCAGCGTTGACCTGTCGGGCTATGGCTACACCTTC,CSVDLSGYGYTF
TRBV7-2,TRBJ1-2,few,-,12,TGTGCCAGCAGCGCATCTCGCTATGGCTACACCTTC,CASSASRYGYTF
TRBV7-9,TRBJ2-7,few,TRBD2,16,TGTGCCAGCAGCCGACTAGGACTAGCGGTTTTTTACGAGCAGTACTTC,CASSRLGLAVFYEQYF
TRBV4-3,TRBJ2-1,few,-,15,TGCGCCAGCAGCCAAGATTGGCGGTTATACAATGAGCAGTTCTTC,CASSQDWRLYNEQFF